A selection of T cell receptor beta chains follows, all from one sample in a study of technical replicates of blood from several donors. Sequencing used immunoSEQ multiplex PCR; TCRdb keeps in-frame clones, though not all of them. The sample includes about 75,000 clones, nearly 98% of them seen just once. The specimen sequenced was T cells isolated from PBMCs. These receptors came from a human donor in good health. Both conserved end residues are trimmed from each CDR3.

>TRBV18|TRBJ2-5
ASSPTAEGNQETQY
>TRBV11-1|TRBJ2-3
ASSISDTQY
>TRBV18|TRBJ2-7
ASSPAGPVEQY
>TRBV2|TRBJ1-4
ASSAQGRAATNEKLF
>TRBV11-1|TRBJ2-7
ASTGTGDAYEQY
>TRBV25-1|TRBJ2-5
ASSGLAGEWETQY
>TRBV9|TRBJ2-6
ASNPTGEAGANVLT
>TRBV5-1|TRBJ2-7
ASSLFRGAAVDYEQY
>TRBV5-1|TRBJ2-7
ASSLEQGGEQY
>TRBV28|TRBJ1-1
ASTSVSAGETEAF
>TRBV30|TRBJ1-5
AWSGGVSVGQPQH
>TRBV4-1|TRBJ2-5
ASSPNQGGTDEETQY
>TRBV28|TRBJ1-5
ASSSLGEGSLYQPQH
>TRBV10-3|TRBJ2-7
AISESRTGGHEQY
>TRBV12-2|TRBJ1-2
ASRLKTGRSPYNYGYT
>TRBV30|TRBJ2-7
AWSTLDRAYEQY
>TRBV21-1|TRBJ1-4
ASRKDPGQGAIGEKLF